This T cell receptor beta chain was sequenced during a study of T-cell memory formation after mild COVID-19. Study summary: The study found TCR clusters largely donor specific. Whole-study results and caveats: Clones contracting day 15 to 85 were balanced CD4/CD8; later expanders leaned CD4+.

Germline CDR1 and CDR2: SGHDT and YYEEEE. Deletions cut 0 bases from V and 7 bases from J, with 11 bases between. The CDR3 spans 14 residues. MiXCR, applied by TCRdb to the 5' RACE reads, yields one record per CDR3 protein. There are hundreds of thousands of distinct CDR3 sequences in the sample; around 28% occur only once, and 13% lies in the top ten. Worth noting for this clonotype: Its antigen is unidentified.

The origin of this receptor is an adult woman who had mild COVID-19 (a few samples of this study predate the infection). Cell type and time point are not known. Material for sequencing was PBMCs or a T cell subset sorted from them (not recorded which). V gene TRBV5-6 combines with J gene TRBJ1-5; D gene uncertain. CDR3 sequence reads: CASSLGRSGQPQHF. Here the CDR3 DNA reads TGTGCCAGCAGCTTGGGGAGGTCGGGACAGCCCCAGCATTTT. Full variable domain (rest looked up from reference TRBV5-6 and TRBJ1-5): DAGVTQSPTHLIKTRGQQVTLRCSPKSGHDTVSWYQQALGQGPQFIFQYYEEEERQRGNFPDRFSGHQFPNYSSELNVNALLLGDSALYLCASSLGRSGQPQHFGDGTRLSIL.